The present entry profiles one T cell receptor beta chain with its context. The data originate from a study of cytomegalovirus exposure and HLA in healthy donors. Germline CDR1 is SGHRS and CDR2 is YFSETQ. The V gene lost 4 bases and the J gene lost 4 bases, with 11 bases spanning the gap. CDR3 length: 13 residues. 13 Jbeta primers and 60 Vbeta primers were used for the PCR. Some clones are missing from TCRdb's copy, which holds only in-frame ones; the method was immunoSEQ multiplex PCR. The sample carries roughly 200,000 clones, approximately 85% recorded once. The sample taken for sequencing was PBMCs. V is TRBV5-1 and J is TRBJ1-2; D is unresolved. The clonotype was recovered from a woman aged 50 to 60 in good health and CMV-seronegative. CDR3 in DNA: TGCGCCAGCAGCGAGGTACTGGGCTATGGCTACACCTTC. Protein sequence: CASSEVLGYGYTF.